These 32 T cell receptor beta chains share one sample of origin, sequenced in a study of vaccination effects on CD4 cells after COVID-19. Using viral peptide pools, the ViraFEST assay grew out antigen-specific CD4+ T cells prior to sequencing. Isolation of CD4+ T cells took place after nine to ten days of culture. No cognate antigen is known for these TCRs. TCRdb's table, derived via immunoSEQ multiplex PCR, lists solely in-frame clones and lacks some. This sample has more than 50,000 clones, with roughly 76% found just once. The starting material was CD4+ T cells from PBMCs cultured with HCoV-229E spike peptides, obtained before COVID-19 vaccination. The receptors were gathered from a human donor who received a COVID-19 vaccine.

The chain uses TRBV5-1 and TRBJ1-1, with 7 bases matching TRBD1. Germline CDR1 is SGHRS and CDR2 is YFSETQ. J lost 1 base, V lost 4 bases, and 4 bases had no gene match. The length of the CDR3 is 14 residues. The CDR3 protein is CASSQGVGNTEAFF. CDR3 coding DNA: TGCGCCAGCAGCCAGGGGGTCGGGAACACTGAAGCTTTCTTT. The full variable domain, in which reference TRBV5-1 and TRBJ1-1 provide the parts outside the CDR3, is KAGVTQTPRYLIKTRGQQVTLSCSPISGHRSVSWYQQTPGQGLQFLFEYFSETQRNKGNFPGRFSGRQFSNSRSEMNVSTLELGDSALYLCASSQGVGNTEAFFGQGTRLTVV.

In nucleotides, the CDR3 is TGCGCCAGCAGCTTACCGACTAGCGGGGGTAATGAGCAGTTCTTC. Translated, it gives CASSLPTSGGNEQFF. The chain recombines TRBV5-1 with TRBJ2-1; 12 positions match TRBD2. The CDR3 is 15 amino acids. V gave up 2 bases and J gave up 7 bases; unmatched junction bases: 4. Germline V lookup: CDR1 SGHRS, CDR2 YFSETQ.

The chain combines TRBV4-1 with TRBJ2-2; D uncertain. This CDR3 comprises 15 residues. Germline loops: CDR1 MGHRA, CDR2 YSYEKL. V lost 8 bases and J 0 bases, leaving 13 bases between the germline ends. The CDR3 DNA sequence: TGCGCCAGCCGTAACGGTGTTGCGAACACCGGGGAGCTGTTTTTT. Residues: CASRNGVANTGELFF.

The rearrangement uses TRBV3-1 (or the pseudogene TRBV3-2) and TRBJ2-2; either TRBD1 or TRBD2 may supply D (6 bases each). This CDR3 spans 19 amino acids. V lost 1 base and J 0 bases, leaving 18 bases between the germline ends. Germline V lookup: CDR1 LGHDT, CDR2 YNNKEL (reference sequence). The DNA for the CDR3 is TGTGCCAGCAGCCAAGTGGGTAAGAGGGGGAGGCCGAACACCGGGGAGCTGTTTTTT. Its protein is CASSQVGKRGRPNTGELFF.

V usage is TRBV7-3 and J usage is TRBJ2-3, with 10 nucleotides matching TRBD2. V lost 5 bases and J lost 6; bases outside the gene matches: 5. Germline loops: CDR1 SGHTA, CDR2 FQGTGA. This CDR3 has 14 amino acids. CDR3 DNA sequence: TGTGCCAGCAGCAAGGGACTAGCGTTGGATACGCAGTATTTT. This codes for CASSKGLALDTQYF.

This sequence joins TRBV27 and TRBJ2-3; no definite D call. CDR1 is MNHEY and CDR2 is SMNVEV in the germline V gene (reference sequence). V lost 11 bases to trimming and J lost 2 bases, with 2 bases between them. The CDR3 sequence is 9 residues long. CDR3 DNA sequence: TGTGCCGCCACAGATACGCAGTATTTT. Translating gives CAATDTQYF.

The rearrangement uses TRBV27 and TRBJ2-3; 8 bases align to TRBD1. J was trimmed by 0 bases and V by 7 bases; bases with no gene match: 6. Germline lookup yields CDR1 MNHEY and CDR2 SMNVEV (reference sequence). The CDR3 is 15 amino acids. CDR3 region: CASKRSGGSTDTQYF. DNA of the CDR3: TGTGCCAGCAAACGATCAGGGGGCAGCACAGATACGCAGTATTTT.

The chain couples TRBV3-1 (or the pseudogene TRBV3-2) to TRBJ1-2; D remains unclear. Germline V gene data show CDR1 as LGHDT and CDR2 as YNNKEL (reference sequence). V lost 4 bases to trimming and J lost 8 bases, with 17 bases between them. The CDR3 sequence is 14 residues long. This CDR3 is CASSPKRREVGYTF. CDR3 coding DNA: TGTGCCAGCAGCCCCAAAAGACGGGAAGTAGGCTACACCTTC.

The chain combines TRBV18 with TRBJ2-7; 11 bases align to TRBD1. This CDR3 is 13 amino acids long. Looked up from germline, CDR1 is KGHSH and CDR2 is LQKENI. With 4 bases clipped from V and 6 bases from J, the junction kept 2 bases outside the gene matches. The CDR3 here is CASSLGTGGEQYV. CDR3 coding DNA: TGTGCCAGCTCACTAGGGACAGGGGGCGAGCAGTACGTC.

The chain carries TRBV9 and TRBJ2-3; possible D gene TRBD1, 6 bases. The germline V gene encodes CDR1 SGDLS and CDR2 YYNGEE. The CDR3 consists of 15 residues. Trimming stripped 0 bases from V and 9 bases from J, with 17 bases between. The CDR3 nucleotides are TGTGCCAGCAGCGTAGAGGGGGTGAGGCCAGCCACGCAGTATTTT. This sequence encodes CASSVEGVRPATQYF.

V usage is TRBV24-1 and J usage is TRBJ2-3; tentatively, D is TRBD1 or TRBD2 (7 bases each). The V and J ends lost 4 bases and 3 bases respectively, with 13 bases between them. CDR1 is KGHDR and CDR2 is SFDVKD in the germline V gene. This CDR3 has 15 amino acids. The CDR3 region has the DNA TGTGCCACCAGTGACAACAGGGGAGGGACAGATACGCAGTATTTT. It codes for CATSDNRGGTDTQYF.

The chain uses TRBV6-5 and TRBJ1-5, with TRBD1 matching 7 bases. Trimming at V came to 6 bases and at J to 4 bases, leaving 6 bases not matched to a gene. CDR3 size: 14 residues. CDR1 and CDR2 from the germline V gene are MNHEY and SVGAGI. CDR3 in amino acids: CASSRQGGNQPQHF. CDR3 nucleotides: TGTGCCAGCAGCAGACAGGGCGGGAATCAGCCCCAGCATTTT.

The rearrangement joins TRBV6-5 to TRBJ2-1; TRBD2 agrees at 12 bases. The CDR3 runs 16 residues. V trimming: 0 bases; J trimming: 9 bases; junction bases outside the gene matches: 6. Germline CDR1 reads MNHEY; CDR2 reads SVGAGI. The DNA of the CDR3 is TGTGCCAGCAGTTACTCGAAGACTAGCGGGGGCGGTGAGCAGTTCTTC. This translates into CASSYSKTSGGGEQFF.

This rearrangement joins TRBV5-1 to TRBJ1-6, with 10 bases that match TRBD1. The ends lost 6 bases at V and 10 bases at J; junction bases unmatched: 7. The CDR3 runs to 14 residues. The V gene's germline CDR1 is SGHRS and CDR2 YFSETQ. As DNA, the CDR3 is TGCGCCAGCAAACCCGGGACAGGGGAGTCACCCCTCCACTTT. It codes for CASKPGTGESPLHF.

Only a few counts were recorded for this clone. The chain carries TRBV4-1 and TRBJ1-1; TRBD1 matches 8 bases. Per germline, CDR1 MGHRA and CDR2 YSYEKL. The CDR3 has 16 amino acids. The junction had 12 bases not matched to a gene; V was cut back by 3 bases and J by 6 bases. The CDR3 nucleotides read TGCGCCAGCAGCCACGGACAGGGTCAAATGGGCGCTGAAGCTTTCTTT. It is translated as CASSHGQGQMGAEAFF.

V is TRBV6-6 and J is TRBJ2-7; no definite D call. The CDR3 consists of 11 residues. Trimming shortened V by 6 bases and J by 4 bases, and 7 bases separated the two germline ends. The germline V gene encodes CDR1 MNHNY and CDR2 SVGAGI (reference sequence). CDR3 in DNA: TGTGCCAGCAGCGACTTTTACGAGCAGTACGTC. Translating it yields CASSDFYEQYV.

This clone has only one observation. The chain couples TRBV4-1 to TRBJ2-5; D unresolved. Germline loops: CDR1 MGHRA, CDR2 YSYEKL. This CDR3 region has 14 residues. V was pared by 4 bases and J by 1 base, with 10 bases between. CDR3 nucleotide sequence: TGCGCCAGCAGCCCACCCTGGTCCCAAGAGACCCAGTACTTC. Translated, it gives CASSPPWSQETQYF.

The chain joins TRBV6-5 to TRBJ1-2; D call uncertain. Germline V lookup: CDR1 MNHEY, CDR2 SVGAGI. This CDR3 is 13 amino acids long. Trimming removed 4 bases from V and 4 bases from J, with 10 bases in between. CDR3 coding DNA: TGTGCCAGCAGTTCCGGACGGTTCTATGGCTACACCTTC. Its translation: CASSSGRFYGYTF.

V is TRBV5-8 and J is TRBJ1-1; 9 bases align to TRBD1. Trimming removed 0 bases from V and 3 bases from J; junction bases left unmatched: 6. The CDR3 spans 16 residues. The V gene's germline CDR1 is SGHTS and CDR2 YDEGEE. The DNA of the CDR3 is TGTGCCAGCAGCTTGGTTTTGGGACAGGGTGACACTGAAGCTTTCTTT. This sequence encodes CASSLVLGQGDTEAFF.

The chain combines TRBV6-1 with TRBJ1-6; a possible D gene is TRBD1 (5 bases). Germline CDR1 MNHNS, CDR2 SASEGT. V dropped 5 bases and J dropped 5 bases, with 10 bases sitting between them. The CDR3 covers 14 residues. The CDR3 is CASSSRQHNSPLHF. The CDR3 DNA is TGTGCCAGCAGTTCTCGACAGCATAATTCACCCCTCCACTTT.

V and J are TRBV6-2 or TRBV6-3 and TRBJ2-3, with a weak D call TRBD1 (5 bases). The CDR3 sequence is 15 residues long. V was clipped by 2 bases and J by 0 bases, with 9 bases between them. From germline, CDR1 is MNHEY and CDR2 SVGEGT. This chain's CDR3 is CASSYEGVSTDTQYF. The DNA for the CDR3 is TGTGCCAGCAGTTACGAAGGGGTTAGCACAGATACGCAGTATTTT.

The V gene is TRBV18, the J gene TRBJ2-1, with D maybe TRBD2 (5 bases). The CDR3 extends over 15 amino acids. V was pared by 3 bases and J by 4 bases, with 13 bases between. Germline V gene lookup returns CDR1 KGHSH and CDR2 LQKENI. CDR3 sequence reads: CASSPDRAVYNEQFF. In DNA, the CDR3 is TGTGCCAGCTCACCGGATCGAGCGGTGTACAATGAGCAGTTCTTC. Based on the CDR3 plus reference TRBV18 and TRBJ2-1, the full variable domain is NAGVMQNPRHLVRRRGQEARLRCSPMKGHSHVYWYRQLPEEGLKFMVYLQKENIIDESGMPKERFSAEFPKEGPSILRIQQVVRGDSAAYFCASSPDRAVYNEQFFGPGTRLTVL.

The chain carries TRBV20-1 and TRBJ1-1; D unclear. The CDR3 length is 11 residues. V was trimmed by 5 bases and J by 8 bases, leaving 12 bases between them. Germline loops: CDR1 DFQATT, CDR2 SNEGSKA (reference sequence). CDR3 nucleotide sequence: TGCAGTGCTGACGACAATTTCGAAGCTTTCTTT. This sequence encodes CSADDNFEAFF.

This chain uses TRBV5-1 with TRBJ2-1, with 9 bases matching TRBD1. After removal of 3 bases from V and 8 bases from J, the junction contained 12 bases not matched to a gene. CDR1 and CDR2 (germline): SGHRS, YFSETQ. The CDR3 extends over 16 amino acids. The CDR3 nucleotides are TGCGCCAGCAGCTCCCTGACAGGGGGGTCAATCTATGAGCAGTTCTTC. Its translation: CASSSLTGGSIYEQFF.

This chain uses TRBV7-2 with TRBJ1-6; weak D call: TRBD1 (5 bases). The CDR3 totals 16 residues. Per germline, CDR1 SGHTA and CDR2 FQGNSA. Between the trimmed V and J ends, which lost 0 bases and 6 bases, there was a span of 12 bases. The CDR3 reads CASSLAASGTNSPLHF. The CDR3 DNA reads as TGTGCCAGCAGCTTAGCGGCGTCCGGGACTAATTCACCCCTCCACTTT.

The chain joins TRBV5-4 to TRBJ1-6; no definite D call. CDR1 is SGHNT and CDR2 is YYREEE in the germline V gene (reference sequence). The V gene lost 0 bases and the J gene lost 8 bases, with 12 bases spanning the gap. This CDR3 is 15 amino acids long. CDR3: CASSLEEGLDSPLHF. CDR3 coding DNA: TGTGCCAGCAGCTTGGAAGAGGGATTGGATTCACCCCTCCACTTT. The full variable domain, with the rest looked up from reference TRBV5-4 and TRBJ1-6, is ETGVTQSPTHLIKTRGQQVTLRCSSQSGHNTVSWYQQALGQGPQFIFQYYREEENGRGNFPPRFSGLQFPNYSSELNVNALELDDSALYLCASSLEEGLDSPLHFGNGTRLTVT.

V usage is TRBV5-1 and J usage is TRBJ2-3, with TRBD1 matching 10 bases. V lost 4 bases to trimming and J lost 8 bases; unmatched junction nucleotides: 7. CDR3 length: 14 residues. Germline V gene data show CDR1 as SGHRS and CDR2 as YFSETQ. CDR3 sequence: CASSIGQGEGTQYF. The CDR3 DNA reads TGCGCCAGCAGCATTGGACAGGGGGAAGGTACGCAGTATTTT.

This clone was observed once. The chain has TRBV19 and TRBJ1-3; 10 bases agree with TRBD1. With 5 bases clipped from V and 8 bases from J, the junction kept 9 bases outside the gene matches. This CDR3 is built from 15 residues. CDR1 is LNHDA, CDR2 SQIVND, per germline (reference sequence). CDR3 protein: CASSPSGTGVYTIYF. CDR3 DNA: TGTGCCAGTAGTCCATCCGGGACAGGGGTTTACACCATATATTTT.

The rearrangement uses TRBV15 and TRBJ2-5, with TRBD1 matching 7 bases. Germline lookup yields CDR1 LNHNV and CDR2 YYDKDF (reference sequence). The CDR3 is 15 amino acids. The V and J ends lost 3 bases and 5 bases, in that order; junction bases with no gene match: 9. As DNA, the CDR3 is TGTGCCACCAGCAGGCCCGGGACAGTCCGGGAGACCCAGTACTTC. Translating gives CATSRPGTVRETQYF.

The chain carries TRBV19 and TRBJ1-5; D gene ambiguous. The V end lost 5 bases, the J end lost 6 bases, and 14 bases lay between the germline ends. Germline V CDR1 and CDR2: LNHDA, SQIVND (reference sequence). The CDR3 is 14 amino acids. The CDR3 sequence is CASSPGSRFQPQHF. The CDR3 DNA is TGTGCCAGTAGTCCGGGTTCTAGATTTCAGCCCCAGCATTTT.

This rearrangement joins TRBV19 to TRBJ1-2; a weak D match, TRBD1 (5 bases). The CDR3 extends over 12 amino acids. Trimming pared 5 bases from V and 3 bases from J, leaving 7 bases between. Germline V gene data show CDR1 as LNHDA and CDR2 as SQIVND (reference sequence). CDR3 nucleotides: TGTGCCAGTAGTTGGGGGTACTATGGCTACACCTTC. It encodes CASSWGYYGYTF.

This clone has just a few counts. The rearrangement joins TRBV6-1 to TRBJ1-5, with D perhaps matching TRBD1 (5 bases). V was shortened by 0 bases and J by 1 base, with 13 bases between the two germline ends. This CDR3 has 17 amino acids. The germline gives CDR1 MNHNS, CDR2 SASEGT. In DNA form, the CDR3 reads TGTGCCAGCAGTGAAGCAACGACAGCCGGGAGCAATCAGCCCCAGCATTTT. It translates to CASSEATTAGSNQPQHF.